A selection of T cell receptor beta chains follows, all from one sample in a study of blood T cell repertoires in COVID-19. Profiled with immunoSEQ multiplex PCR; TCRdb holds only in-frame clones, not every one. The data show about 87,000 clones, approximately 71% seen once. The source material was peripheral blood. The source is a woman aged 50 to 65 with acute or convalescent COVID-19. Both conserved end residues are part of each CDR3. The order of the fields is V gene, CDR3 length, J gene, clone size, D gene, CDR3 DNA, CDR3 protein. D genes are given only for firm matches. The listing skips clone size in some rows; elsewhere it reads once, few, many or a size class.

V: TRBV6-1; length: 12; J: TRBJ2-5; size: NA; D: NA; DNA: TGTGCCAGCGGGCGAAACCAAGAGACCCAGTACTTC; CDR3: CASGRNQETQYF
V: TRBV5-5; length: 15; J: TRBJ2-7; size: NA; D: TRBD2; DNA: TGTGCCAGCAGCTTGGGGACTAGCGGGATCTACGAGCAGTACTTC; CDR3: CASSLGTSGIYEQYF
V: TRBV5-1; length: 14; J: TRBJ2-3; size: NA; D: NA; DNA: TGCGCCAGCAGCTTGGACTCAAGCACAGATACGCAGTATTTT; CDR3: CASSLDSSTDTQYF
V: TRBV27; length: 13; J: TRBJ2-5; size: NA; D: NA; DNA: TGTGCCAGCAGTTTAGGGGGGGGGCGGACCCAGTACTTC; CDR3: CASSLGGGRTQYF
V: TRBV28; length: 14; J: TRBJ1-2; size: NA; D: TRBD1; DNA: TGTGCCAGCAGTCTTCGACAGGGCTTGGATGGCTACACCTTC; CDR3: CASSLRQGLDGYTF
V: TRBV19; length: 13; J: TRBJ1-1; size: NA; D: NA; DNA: TGTGCCAGTGGACAGTTTATGAACACTGAAGCTTTCTTT; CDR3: CASGQFMNTEAFF
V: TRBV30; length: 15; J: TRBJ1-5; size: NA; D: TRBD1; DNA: TGTGCCTGGAGTCCGGTTGGACAGGGAGGTCAGCCCCAGCATTTT; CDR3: CAWSPVGQGGQPQHF
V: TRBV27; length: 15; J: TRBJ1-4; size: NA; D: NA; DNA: TGTGCCAGCAGTTGGACTGCCTATACTAATGAAAAACTGTTTTTT; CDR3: CASSWTAYTNEKLFF
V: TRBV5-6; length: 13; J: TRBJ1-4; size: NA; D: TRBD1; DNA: TGTGCCAGCAGCGCCTCGACAGGGTTGAAACTGTTTTTT; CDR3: CASSASTGLKLFF
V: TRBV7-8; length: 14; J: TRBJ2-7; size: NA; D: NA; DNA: TGTGCCAGCAGCTTATTTGTTGGAGCCTACGAGCAGTACTTC; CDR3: CASSLFVGAYEQYF
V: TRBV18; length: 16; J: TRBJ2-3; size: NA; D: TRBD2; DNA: TGTGCCAGCTCACCACTCTCAGCGGGGGATACAGATACGCAGTATTTT; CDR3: CASSPLSAGDTDTQYF
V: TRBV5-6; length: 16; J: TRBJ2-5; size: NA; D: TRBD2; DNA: TGTGCCAGCAGCACCCGACTAGCGGGGGGGCAAGAGACCCAGTACTTC; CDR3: CASSTRLAGGQETQYF
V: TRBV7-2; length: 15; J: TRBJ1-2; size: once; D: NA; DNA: TGTGCCAGCAGCTTAGGTTCGGGGGGGCTCTGGGGCTACACCTTC; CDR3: CASSLGSGGLWGYTF
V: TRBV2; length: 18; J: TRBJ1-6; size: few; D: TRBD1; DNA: TGTGCCAGCAGTCTTAGGCCGGGACAGGGGTTCCATAATTCACCCCTCCACTTT; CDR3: CASSLRPGQGFHNSPLHF
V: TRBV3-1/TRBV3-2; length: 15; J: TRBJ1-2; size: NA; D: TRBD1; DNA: TGTGCCAGCAGCTCCCAGGACAGGGGGAACTATGGCTACACCTTC; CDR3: CASSSQDRGNYGYTF
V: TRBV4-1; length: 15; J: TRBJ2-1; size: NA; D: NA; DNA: TGCGCCAGCAGCCAAAATAGCGGATCCTACAATGAGCAGTTCTTC; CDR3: CASSQNSGSYNEQFF
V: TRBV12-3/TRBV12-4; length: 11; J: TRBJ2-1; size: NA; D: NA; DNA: TGTGCCAGCAAGGGGTACAATGAGCAGTTCTTC; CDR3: CASKGYNEQFF
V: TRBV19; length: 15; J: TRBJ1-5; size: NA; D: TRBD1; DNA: TGTGCCAGTGGGACAGGGGAAGATAGCAATCAGCCCCAGCATTTT; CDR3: CASGTGEDSNQPQHF
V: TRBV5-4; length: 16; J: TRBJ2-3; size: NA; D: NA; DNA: TGTGCCAGCAGCCTGGACGGGGGGCTAAGCACAGATACGCAGTATTTT; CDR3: CASSLDGGLSTDTQYF
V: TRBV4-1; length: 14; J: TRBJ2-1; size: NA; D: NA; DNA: TGCGCCAGCTCGGCGGGGCGGGGAAACAATGAGCAGTTCTTC; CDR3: CASSAGRGNNEQFF
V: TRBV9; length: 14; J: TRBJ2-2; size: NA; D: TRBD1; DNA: TGTGCCAGCAGCGGGGGACAGGGGACCGGGGAGCTGTTTTTT; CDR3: CASSGGQGTGELFF
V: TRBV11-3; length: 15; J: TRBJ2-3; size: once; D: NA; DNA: TGTGCCAGCAGCTTTGGGCAGGGGACCACAGATACGCAGTATTTT; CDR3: CASSFGQGTTDTQYF
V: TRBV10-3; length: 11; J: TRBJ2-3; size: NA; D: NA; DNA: TGTGCCAGCCGCGCGACAGATACGCAGTATTTT; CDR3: CASRATDTQYF
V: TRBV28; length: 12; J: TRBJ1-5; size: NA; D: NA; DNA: TGTGCCAGCAGTTTACCTTTTCAGCCCCAGCATTTT; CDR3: CASSLPFQPQHF
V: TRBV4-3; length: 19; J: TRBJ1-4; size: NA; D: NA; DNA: TGCGCCAGCAGCCAAGCCGCCCGACGCGCTGGGGCGGTACGTGAAAAACTGTTTTTT; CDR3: CASSQAARRAGAVREKLFF
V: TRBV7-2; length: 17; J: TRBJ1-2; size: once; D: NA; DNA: TGTGCCAGCAGCCTCAGAGACAGTTTAACGACTAACTATGGCTACACCTTC; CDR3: CASSLRDSLTTNYGYTF
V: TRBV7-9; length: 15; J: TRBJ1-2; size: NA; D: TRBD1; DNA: TGTGCCAGCAGCCCGGGGACAGGGGGCGCGAGTGGCTACACCTTC; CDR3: CASSPGTGGASGYTF
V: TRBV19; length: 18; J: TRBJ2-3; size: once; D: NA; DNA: TGTGCCAGTACGCGGCGTTATTCCGGGGGGCTCAACACAGATACGCAGTATTTT; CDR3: CASTRRYSGGLNTDTQYF
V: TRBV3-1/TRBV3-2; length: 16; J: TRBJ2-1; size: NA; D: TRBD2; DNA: TGTGCCAGCAGCCAAGGGCTAGCGGGGGCCTACAATGAGCAGTTCTTC; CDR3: CASSQGLAGAYNEQFF
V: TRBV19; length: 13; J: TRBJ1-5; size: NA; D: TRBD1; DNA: TGTGCCAGTAGGGACAGGGCGACTCAGCCCCAGCATTTT; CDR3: CASRDRATQPQHF
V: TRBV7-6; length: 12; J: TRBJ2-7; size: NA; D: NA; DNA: TGTGCCAGCAGCTTAGCGGGCTTAGAGCAGTACTTC; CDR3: CASSLAGLEQYF
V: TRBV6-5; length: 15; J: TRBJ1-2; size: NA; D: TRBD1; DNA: TGTGCCAGCAGCCCCGGACAGGGACGAAACTATGGCTACACCTTC; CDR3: CASSPGQGRNYGYTF
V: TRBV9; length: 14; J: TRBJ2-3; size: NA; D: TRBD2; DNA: TGTGCCAGCAGCCCCCGCTTAGCGGGGGATACGCAGTATTTT; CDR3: CASSPRLAGDTQYF
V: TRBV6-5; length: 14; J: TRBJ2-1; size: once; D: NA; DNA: TGTGCCAGCAGTTACTCGACTAGAGACAATGAGCAGTTCTTC; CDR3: CASSYSTRDNEQFF
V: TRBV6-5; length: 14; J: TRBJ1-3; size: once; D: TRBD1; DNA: TGTGCCGGCAGTCCCCAGGGGGTGGGAAACACCATATATTTT; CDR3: CAGSPQGVGNTIYF
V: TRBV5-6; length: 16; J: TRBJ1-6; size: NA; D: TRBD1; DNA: TGTGCCAGCACCTTCGACAGGGGCACTGATAATTCACCCCTCCACTTT; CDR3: CASTFDRGTDNSPLHF
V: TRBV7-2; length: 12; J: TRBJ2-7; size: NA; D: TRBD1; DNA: TGTGCCAGCAGCAAGACAGGGGGCGAGCAGTACTTC; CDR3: CASSKTGGEQYF
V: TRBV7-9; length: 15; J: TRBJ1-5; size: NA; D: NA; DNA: TGTGCCAGCAGCTTAGGTGCAGGGGTGTGGGAGCCCCAGCATTTT; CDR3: CASSLGAGVWEPQHF
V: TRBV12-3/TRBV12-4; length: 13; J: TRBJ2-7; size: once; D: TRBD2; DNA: TGTGCCAGCAGGCAAGCGGGGACCTACGAGCAGTACTTC; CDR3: CASRQAGTYEQYF
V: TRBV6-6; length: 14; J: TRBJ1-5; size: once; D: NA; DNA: TGTGCCAGCAGTTACTCCCAGGGAGGCCAGCCCCAGCATTTT; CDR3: CASSYSQGGQPQHF
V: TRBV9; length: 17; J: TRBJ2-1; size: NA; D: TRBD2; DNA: TGTGCCAGCAGCTATCCCTCGACTAGCGGATCCTACAATGAGCAGTTCTTC; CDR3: CASSYPSTSGSYNEQFF
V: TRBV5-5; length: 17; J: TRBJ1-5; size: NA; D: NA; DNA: TGTGCCAGCAGCTTGAGCACAGGAATTTCAAGTAGTCAGCCCCAGCATTTT; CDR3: CASSLSTGISSSQPQHF
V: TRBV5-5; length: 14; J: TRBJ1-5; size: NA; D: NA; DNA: TGTGCCAGCAGCTTGTCAGGGGTAGGACAGCCCCAGCATTTT; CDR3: CASSLSGVGQPQHF
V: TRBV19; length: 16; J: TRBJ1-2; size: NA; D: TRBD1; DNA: TGTGCCACTTCAGAGGACAGGGGGCTTGTTTCCTATGGCTACACCTTC; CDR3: CATSEDRGLVSYGYTF
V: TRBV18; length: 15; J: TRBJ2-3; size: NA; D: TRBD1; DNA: TGTGCCAGCTCACTCCCGGGACAGGGAACAGATACGCAGTATTTT; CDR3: CASSLPGQGTDTQYF
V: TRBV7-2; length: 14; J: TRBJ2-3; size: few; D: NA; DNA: TGTGCCAGCAGCTTAGCCCCTAGCTCCGATACGCAGTATTTT; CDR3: CASSLAPSSDTQYF
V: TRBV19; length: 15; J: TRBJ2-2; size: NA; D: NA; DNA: TGTGCCAGTAGTATCGGGCAGGGCAGCACCGGGGAGCTGTTTTTT; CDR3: CASSIGQGSTGELFF
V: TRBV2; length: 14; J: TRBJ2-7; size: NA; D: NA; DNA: TGTGCCAGCATCCCCGGGACATTTACCTACGAGCAGTACTTC; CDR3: CASIPGTFTYEQYF
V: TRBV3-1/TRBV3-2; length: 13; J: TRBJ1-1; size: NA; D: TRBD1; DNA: TGTGCCAGCAGTCGACAGGGCGGCACTGAAGCTTTCTTT; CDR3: CASSRQGGTEAFF
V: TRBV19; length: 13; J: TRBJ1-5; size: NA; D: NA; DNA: TGTGCCAGTAGTCGGGGGGTTTATCAGCCCCAGCATTTT; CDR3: CASSRGVYQPQHF
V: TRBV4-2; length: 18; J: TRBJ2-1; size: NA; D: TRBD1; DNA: TGTGCCAGCAGCCAAGACCCTCCCACAGGGGTCTCCTACAATGAGCAGTTCTTC; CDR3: CASSQDPPTGVSYNEQFF
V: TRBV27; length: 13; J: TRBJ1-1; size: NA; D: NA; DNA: TGTGCCAGCAGTTTACGGTGGAACACTGAAGCTTTCTTT; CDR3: CASSLRWNTEAFF